Below, one TCR beta chain is given with its context. The antigen it binds to is not known. The sample holds no much larger clone one base away, and base qualities are not on file. Healthy HIV-negative adults with no recently reported acute infections or vaccinations were included as donors. Every donor was a Caucasian adult living in Nashville, Tennessee, USA. For unsorted samples, roughly 90 million PBMCs were counted, and genomic DNA was extracted using the QIAamp DNA Blood Mini kit. After blood collection by leukapheresis, PBMCs were isolated using Ficoll-Histopaque density gradient centrifugation and then cryopreserved in the vapor phase of liquid nitrogen. TCR CDR3 regions were amplified from genomic DNA by multiplex PCR using the deep immunoSEQ assay. Extracted genomic DNA from each cell subset was spread evenly across all wells of several immunoSEQ 96-well plates, with each plate serving as a replicate. Each replicate PCR for unsorted PBMC received roughly 300 ng genomic DNA, equal to 30,000 to 35,000 T cell genomes. Ten immunoSEQ deep assay plates were used to sequence the unsorted PBMC genomic DNA. The purified libraries were quantified using a Qubit 3.0 fluorometer, sized with a Bioanalyzer 2100, and then quantified again using the KAPA Library Quantification kit. Each immunoSEQ 96-well plate was sequenced on its own single-read 150-cycle Illumina NextSeq 550 flow cell. On the authors' methods: The immunoSEQ output contained only junctional sequences without quality scores, so filtering could not match that applied to full-length reads. Sequences were annotated with PyIR, a Python wrapper for IgBLAST v1.9, and V/J genes and CDR3 were assigned using IMGT germline references. Reads with weak V/J assignments (E-value above 1e-6), missing CDR3, stop codons, out-of-frame junctions, or ambiguous translated residues were removed. A V3J clonotype was defined by an identical inferred V gene, J gene, and CDR3 amino acid sequence. To compute the percentage overlap between repertoires, the number of shared unique clonotypes was divided by the size of the smaller repertoire. RTK rarefaction, the Chao1 estimator, and Recon v2.1 estimates of unobserved clonotypes were used to assess repertoire richness. As stored in TCRdb, this immuneACCESS dataset retains in-frame rearrangements with V and J assigned. A fraction of the clones does not appear; measured against another copy, unresolved V genes explain less than half of the discrepancy, and the remainder lacks a known reason. The V and J calls and clone size were taken over from that table, and D and trimming were inferred from the DNA. In this sample the table shows about 470,000 clones, 70% to 80% of which occur a single time. The top ten clones comprise approximately 13% of the sample.

This entry comes from a study of shared clonotypes between healthy human individuals (TCRdb year 2020). In the study overall: The cohort included three men and a couple of women between 18 and 49 years of age. To estimate repertoire size and how much clonotypes are shared between individuals, the study performed deep sequencing of blood TCR repertoires from about five healthy adults. To increase sequencing depth and limit assay-specific biases, different laboratories used diverse techniques to prepare libraries and sequence TCR repertoires. Per donor, leukapheresis produced somewhere between about 0.85 and 10 billion PBMCs. Study-level results and caveats: Pairwise subsampling indicated that sequencing depth was expected to affect the degree of clonotype sharing among donors. Because the study included only a small number of donors, the genetic and exposure-history diversity represented was limited. Sampling was limited to blood, and TCR repertoires in tissue likely differ from TCR repertoires in blood.

The V and J ends are trimmed by 5 bases and 3 bases, leaving 8 bases between them. From the cysteine through the phenylalanine, the CDR3 covers 11 amino acids. Only CDR3 DNA remains: 33 bases, in frame from the first base. CDR1 and CDR2 were assigned from the germline V gene (reference sequence) as DFQATT and SNEGSKA. The source is a woman aged 40 to 50 in good health. Some clones in this sample may be carry-over from other donors' samples. This receptor chain uses TRBV20-1 and TRBJ2-7; no D gene call is confident. Sequenced material: PBMCs. For the CDR3, the sequence is CSASRDYEQYF. In nucleotides, the sequence is TGCAGTGCTTCTAGGGACTACGAGCAGTACTTC.